The 15 T cell receptor beta chains below were found in one sample sequenced in a study of blood T cell repertoires in COVID-19. Produced via immunoSEQ multiplex PCR; TCRdb's table is partial and in-frame only. The table includes 55,000 to 80,000 clones, 75% to 90% detected once. Sample: peripheral blood. These receptors all come from a human donor in a cohort sampled during active COVID-19.

J is TRBJ1-5 and V is TRBV19; a possible D gene is TRBD1 (5 bases). This CDR3 contains 17 residues. Germline values: CDR1 LNHDA, CDR2 SQIVND (reference sequence). Trimming pared 6 bases from V and 7 bases from J, leaving 25 bases between. CDR3 sequence reads: CASSNTIHPGSGQPQHF. CDR3 sequence (DNA): TGTGCCAGTAGCAATACGATCCACCCAGGGTCTGGGCAGCCCCAGCATTTT.

The chain links TRBV2 to TRBJ1-2; 7 nucleotides align to TRBD1. The CDR3 runs 14 residues. Germline V gene sequence: CDR1 SNHLY, CDR2 FYNNEI. The junction had 7 bases not matched to a gene; V was cut back by 9 bases and J by 0 bases. CDR3 sequence: CASLQGLANYGYTF. The CDR3 DNA is TGTGCCAGTTTACAGGGGCTTGCTAACTATGGCTACACCTTC.

The chain combines TRBV5-1 with TRBJ2-1, with TRBD1 matching 8 bases. The CDR3 runs to 15 residues. Germline trimming cut 4 bases from V and 3 bases from J; bases unmatched to any gene: 6. Germline CDR1 is SGHRS and CDR2 is YFSETQ. DNA for the CDR3: TGCGCCAGCAGCGCGGGACAGGCAGGCTACAATGAGCAGTTCTTC. Amino acids: CASSAGQAGYNEQFF.

This clone was seen just once. The V gene is TRBV5-6, the J gene TRBJ1-1; D is uncertain. This CDR3 has 13 amino acids. V lost 0 bases and J 7 bases, leaving 10 bases between the germline ends. The germline gives CDR1 SGHDT, CDR2 YYEEEE. CDR3: CASSLVVSDEAFF. In DNA form, the CDR3 reads TGTGCCAGCAGCTTGGTTGTGAGCGATGAAGCTTTCTTT.

This chain links TRBV28 with TRBJ1-5; D is possibly TRBD1 (5 bases). The germline V gene encodes CDR1 MDHEN and CDR2 SYDVKM. Trimming left V 6 bases short and J 4 bases short, with 16 bases between. The CDR3 totals 15 residues. CDR3 sequence: CASSHSTGENQPQHF. CDR3 DNA sequence: TGTGCCAGCAGCCACAGTACGGGGGAAAATCAGCCCCAGCATTTT.

The chain uses TRBV7-2 and TRBJ2-7; 7 nucleotides align to TRBD1. After removal of 4 bases from V and 2 bases from J, the junction contained 8 bases not matched to a gene. CDR1 SGHTA and CDR2 FQGNSA come from the germline V gene. CDR3 length equals 15 residues. CDR3 bases: TGTGCCAGCAGCTCACTAGACAGGGCCCCCTACGAGCAGTACGTC. As protein: CASSSLDRAPYEQYV.

V gene TRBV5-1 combines with J gene TRBJ2-1; tentative D call: TRBD1 (6 bases). CDR1 SGHRS and CDR2 YFSETQ come from the germline V gene. V was clipped by 2 bases and J by 7 bases, with 10 bases between them. This CDR3 region has 13 residues. CDR3 nucleotide sequence: TGCGCCAGCAGCTTACAGGGCTGGAATGAGCAGTTCTTC. It specifies CASSLQGWNEQFF.

Turning to this clone: Its ends do not fully match the called genes, so a read error is possible. This chain uses TRBV5-4 with TRBJ1-2; 8 nucleotides match TRBD1. Germline V gives CDR1 SGHNT, CDR2 YYREEE (reference sequence). CDR3 length: 12 residues. The CDR3 bases are TGTGCCAGCAGCCTCCGGGACAGGTCGCCTTCCTTC. It is translated as CASSLRDRSPSF.

The chain uses TRBV27 and TRBJ2-5, with a tentative D call TRBD1 (5 bases). Between the trimmed V and J ends, which lost 6 bases and 5 bases, there was a span of 13 bases. The length of the CDR3 is 13 residues. CDR1 MNHEY and CDR2 SMNVEV come from the germline V gene (reference sequence). This CDR3 is CASSTYRSETQYF. The CDR3 DNA is TGTGCCAGCAGCACCTACAGGTCGGAGACCCAGTACTTC.

The chain employs TRBV11-3 and TRBJ2-1; TRBD2 might be the D (5 bases). Trimming took off 4 bases at V and 7 bases at J, with 8 bases between the two ends. CDR1 and CDR2 (germline): SGHNT, YENEEA. The CDR3 totals 12 residues. In DNA, the CDR3 is TGTGCCAGCAGCTACGGGGAGAATGAGCAGTTCTTC. Its translation is CASSYGENEQFF.

In this sample, this clone turned up once. The chain couples TRBV29-1 to TRBJ2-5, with TRBD2 identical over 13 bases. The V segment lost 6 bases and the J segment 1 base; nucleotides outside the gene matches: 20. CDR1 and CDR2 from the germline V gene are SQVTM and ANQGSEA. The CDR3 extends over 20 amino acids. The CDR3 sequence is CSVLDRGHGLAGVPQETQYF. As DNA, the CDR3 is TGCAGCGTCTTGGACAGGGGACATGGACTAGCGGGGGTACCCCAAGAGACCCAGTACTTC.

The V gene is TRBV15, the J gene TRBJ1-1, with D perhaps TRBD1 (5 bases). The CDR3 contains 19 residues. The V end was cut by 2 bases, the J end by 3 bases, with 25 bases between. CDR1 LNHNV and CDR2 YYDKDF come from the germline V gene (reference sequence). The CDR3, as DNA: TGTGCCACCAGCAGAAAAAGGGGACTCGTACAGGATCAAGACACTGAAGCTTTCTTT. It yields the protein CATSRKRGLVQDQDTEAFF. Looking up the rest from reference TRBV15 and TRBJ1-1 gives the full variable domain: DAMVIQNPRYQVTQFGKPVTLSCSQTLNHNVMYWYQQKSSQAPKLLFHYYDKDFNNEADTPDNFQSRRPNTSFCFLDIRSPGLGDTAMYLCATSRKRGLVQDQDTEAFFGQGTRLTVV.

The chain carries TRBV10-3 and TRBJ2-3; D not resolved. Trimming took 3 bases from V and 2 from J, leaving 6 bases between them. The germline V gene has CDR1 ENHRY and CDR2 SYGVKD. The CDR3 length is 13 residues. The DNA for the CDR3 is TGTGCCATCAGTGACGGGTACACAGATACGCAGTATTTT. Protein sequence: CAISDGYTDTQYF.

This chain links TRBV29-1 with TRBJ1-2, with 8 bases that match TRBD1. Germline CDR1 SQVTM, CDR2 ANQGSEA. The CDR3 extends over 14 amino acids. V shed 7 bases, J shed 2 bases, and the junction held 9 bases outside the gene matches. The CDR3 sequence: CSAGNQGANYGYTF. The DNA for the CDR3 is TGCAGCGCCGGGAACCAGGGGGCGAACTATGGCTACACCTTC. Full variable domain (missing parts from reference TRBV29-1 and TRBJ1-2): SAVISQKPSRDICQRGTSLTIQCQVDSQVTMMFWYRQQPGQSLTLIATANQGSEATYESGFVIDKFPISRPNLTFSTLTVSNMSPEDSSIYLCSAGNQGANYGYTFGSGTRLTVV.

This chain connects TRBV2 to TRBJ2-3; D is ambiguous. V lost 1 base and J lost 2, with 13 bases in between. Germline lookup yields CDR1 SNHLY and CDR2 FYNNEI. The CDR3 has 16 residues. For the CDR3, the DNA is TGTGCCAGCAGTGAAGGGCGACGACAAAACACAGATACGCAGTATTTT. The encoded protein is CASSEGRRQNTDTQYF.